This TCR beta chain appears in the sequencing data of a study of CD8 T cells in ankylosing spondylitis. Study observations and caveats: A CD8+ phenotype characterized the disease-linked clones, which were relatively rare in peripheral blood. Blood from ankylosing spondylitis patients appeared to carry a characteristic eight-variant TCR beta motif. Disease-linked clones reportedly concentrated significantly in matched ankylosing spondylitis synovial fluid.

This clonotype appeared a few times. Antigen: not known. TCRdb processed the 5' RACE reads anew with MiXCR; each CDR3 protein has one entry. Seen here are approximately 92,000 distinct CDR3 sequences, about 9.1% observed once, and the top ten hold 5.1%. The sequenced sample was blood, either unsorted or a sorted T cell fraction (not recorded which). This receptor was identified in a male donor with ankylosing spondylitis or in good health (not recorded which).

The CDR3 spells CASSQFLIQETQYF. The CDR3 DNA reads as TGTGCCAGCAGCCAATTTTTAATCCAAGAGACCCAGTACTTC. The chain uses TRBV3-1 and TRBJ2-5; no firm D call. V lost 2 bases and J lost 1, with 8 bases in between. The germline gives CDR1 LGHDT, CDR2 YNNKEL (reference sequence). This CDR3 is 14 amino acids long.